This TCR beta chain appears in the sequencing data of a study of vaccination effects on CD4 cells after COVID-19. General study results and limits: Late after vaccination, infection- and vaccine-induced clones showed marked clonal contraction.

Viral peptide pool expansion of antigen-specific CD4+ T cells preceded sequencing in the ViraFEST assay. CD4+ T cell isolation took place after 10 days of culture. Either the BNT162b2 or mRNA-1273 vaccine was given to participants in two doses. Recipients of the vaccine had no prior SARS-CoV-2 infection and negative nucleocapsid antibodies. Supplemented with about 10 IU/ml IL-2 and 10 ug/ml peptides, about 2 million PBMC per well were kept in culture. Measured with immunoSEQ multiplex PCR; TCRdb has only the in-frame clones, and not every one. This sample has around 30,000 clones, with roughly 80% found just once. V was shortened by 6 bases and J by 0 bases, with 18 bases between the two germline ends. CDR3 size: 15 residues. The germline CDR1 and CDR2 sequences are SQVTM and ANQGSEA. This clone was found a few times. Its antigen is undetermined.

This rearrangement joins TRBV29-1 to TRBJ2-7; no reliable D call. Sequencing was performed on CD4+ T cells from PBMCs cultured with SARS-CoV-2 spike peptides, taken after COVID-19 vaccination. The receptor was isolated from a human donor who received a COVID-19 vaccine. Some clones in this sample may be carry-over from other donors' samples. This chain's CDR3 is CSVKVGLGSSYEQYV. The CDR3 coding sequence is TGCAGCGTGAAAGTAGGGCTGGGAAGCTCCTACGAGCAGTACGTC.